The present entry profiles one T cell receptor beta chain with its context. These data originate in a study of blood T cell repertoires in COVID-19. Sequencing was performed with immunoSEQ multiplex PCR; in TCRdb, only in-frame clones are kept and a portion is missing. Of about 170,000 clones listed, about 85% were seen once; the top ten hold about 15%. The sequence derives from a woman aged 70-85 years with COVID-19, enrolled during active disease. What was sequenced was peripheral blood.

The CDR3 DNA follows: TGTGCCAGCAGCTTAGATCTAGGGAGCGGGACCAATGAGCAGTTCTTC. The encoded protein is CASSLDLGSGTNEQFF. The chain has TRBV11-3 and TRBJ2-1; TRBD2 matches 7 bases. Germline loops: CDR1 SGHNT, CDR2 YENEEA. The CDR3 has 16 amino acids. The ends lost 0 bases at V and 6 bases at J; junction bases unmatched: 8.